The 15 T cell receptor beta chains given below trace back to one sample, sequenced in a study of cytomegalovirus exposure and HLA in healthy donors. Profiled with immunoSEQ multiplex PCR; TCRdb holds only in-frame clones, not every one. The data show about 160,000 clones, roughly 89% seen once. The material sequenced was PBMCs. The receptors were sampled from a man between 18 and 29 years old in good health and CMV-seropositive.

The chain combines TRBV18 with TRBJ2-2, with 8 bases matching TRBD1. Germline V CDR1 and CDR2: KGHSH, LQKENI. The CDR3 sequence is 15 residues long. The V gene end was trimmed by 2 bases and the J gene end by 5 bases; junction bases not matched to a gene: 4. This CDR3 reads CASSPRQGATGELFF. The CDR3 coding sequence is TGTGCCAGCTCACCAAGGCAGGGGGCGACCGGGGAGCTGTTTTTT.

The chain uses TRBV29-1 and TRBJ2-1; tentative D call: TRBD1 (5 bases). The CDR3 is 12 residues long. Between the trimmed V and J ends, which lost 5 bases and 6 bases, there was a span of 11 bases. Germline V gene data show CDR1 as SQVTM and CDR2 as ANQGSEA. CDR3: CSVQRGPNEQFF. CDR3 DNA: TGCAGCGTTCAAAGGGGTCCCAATGAGCAGTTCTTC.

This chain joins TRBV13 and TRBJ2-3; TRBD2 agrees at 13 bases. Trimming cost V 5 bases and J 4 bases; bases outside gene matches: 6. CDR1 and CDR2 from the germline V gene are PRHDT and FYEKMQ (reference sequence). The CDR3 is 16 amino acids. The CDR3 is CASSPRTSGSADTQYF. The CDR3 coding sequence is TGTGCCAGCAGCCCGCGGACTAGCGGGAGTGCAGATACGCAGTATTTT.

There are a few counts of this clone. This specimen includes other DNA sequences encoding the same CDR3. This chain connects TRBV5-6 to TRBJ2-7, with a possible D match to TRBD1 (5 bases). V lost 4 bases and J 1 base, leaving 9 bases between the germline ends. The germline V gene encodes CDR1 SGHDT and CDR2 YYEEEE. The CDR3 is 13 amino acids. The CDR3: CASSPTGSYEQYF. CDR3 in DNA: TGTGCCAGCAGCCCTACAGGATCCTACGAGCAGTACTTC.

The chain couples TRBV7-9 to TRBJ2-3; 9 positions match TRBD1. This CDR3 comprises 15 residues. V lost 5 bases to trimming and J lost 4 bases; unmatched junction nucleotides: 7. Germline lookup yields CDR1 SEHNR and CDR2 FQNEAQ (reference sequence). This chain's CDR3 is CASSAGQGGPDTQYF. CDR3 nucleotide sequence: TGTGCCAGCAGCGCGGGACAGGGAGGTCCAGATACGCAGTATTTT.

This rearrangement joins TRBV19 to TRBJ2-7; D is possibly TRBD1 (5 bases). The ends were cut back, 5 bases at V and 3 bases at J, with 20 bases in the middle. The length of the CDR3 is 16 residues. Germline lookup yields CDR1 LNHDA and CDR2 SQIVND (reference sequence). The CDR3 here is CASSLTGQVLFYEQYF. CDR3 nucleotides: TGTGCCAGTAGTCTCACTGGACAAGTTCTGTTCTACGAGCAGTACTTC.

The V and J genes are TRBV9 and TRBJ2-5; a possible D gene is TRBD2 (6 bases). Germline V gene sequence: CDR1 SGDLS, CDR2 YYNGEE. V lost 0 bases to trimming and J lost 5 bases, with 11 bases between them. The CDR3 spans 14 residues. DNA of the CDR3: TGTGCCAGCAGCGTAGGGGGGGAGGTGGAGACCCAGTACTTC. It specifies CASSVGGEVETQYF.

The rearrangement links TRBV27 to TRBJ1-5; TRBD1 is a possible D gene (6 bases). CDR1 and CDR2 from the germline V gene are MNHEY and SMNVEV (reference sequence). This CDR3 has 15 amino acids. V was pared by 6 bases and J by 2 bases, with 14 bases between. The CDR3: CASRTLGAGNQPQHF. In DNA, the CDR3 is TGTGCCAGCAGAACTCTGGGGGCAGGCAATCAGCCCCAGCATTTT.

This sequence joins TRBV19 and TRBJ1-3; 9 nucleotides agree with TRBD1. The CDR3 runs to 15 residues. The V segment lost 7 bases and the J segment 4 bases; nucleotides outside the gene matches: 8. Germline CDR1 LNHDA, CDR2 SQIVND (reference sequence). In DNA form, the CDR3 reads TGTGCCAGTACCGGACAGGGGTTTTCGGGAAACACCATATATTTT. Translated: CASTGQGFSGNTIYF.

The chain recombines TRBV30 with TRBJ2-3, with TRBD2 as a possible D gene (6 bases). Trimming removed 4 bases at V and 2 bases at J, with 10 bases between. The CDR3 has 13 residues. The V gene's germline CDR1 is GTSNPN and CDR2 SVGIG (reference sequence). CDR3 loop: CAWNGGITDTQYF. The CDR3 coding sequence is TGTGCCTGGAATGGCGGGATCACAGATACGCAGTATTTT.

The chain recombines TRBV6-5 with TRBJ2-2, with a weak D call TRBD2 (6 bases). The germline V gene has CDR1 MNHEY and CDR2 SVGAGI. The V and J ends lost 7 bases and 0 bases respectively, with 12 bases between them. The CDR3 totals 15 residues. The CDR3 loop reads CASTFAGTNTGELFF. Written as DNA, the CDR3 is TGTGCCAGCACGTTCGCGGGAACGAACACCGGGGAGCTGTTTTTT.

The rearrangement uses TRBV7-9 and TRBJ2-1; D is perhaps TRBD2 (5 bases). Trimming stripped 0 bases from V and 0 bases from J, with 9 bases between. The CDR3 consists of 16 residues. CDR1 is SEHNR, CDR2 FQNEAQ, per germline (reference sequence). CDR3 nucleotides: TGTGCCAGCAGCTTAGCCTTAGCGAGCTCCTACAATGAGCAGTTCTTC. Protein product: CASSLALASSYNEQFF. Together with reference TRBV7-9 and TRBJ2-1, the CDR3 gives the full variable domain: DTGVSQNPRHKITKRGQNVTFRCDPISEHNRLYWYRQTLGQGPEFLTYFQNEAQLEKSRLLSDRFSAERPKGSFSTLEIQRTEQGDSAMYLCASSLALASSYNEQFFGPGTRLTVL.

This clone was recorded a few times. This sequence joins TRBV9 and TRBJ1-2; weak D call: TRBD1 (6 bases). V dropped 0 bases and J dropped 4 bases, with 13 bases sitting between them. The CDR3 has 15 residues. Germline V lookup: CDR1 SGDLS, CDR2 YYNGEE. CDR3 coding DNA: TGTGCCAGCAGCGTAGAGGGCAGGGGCACCTATGGCTACACCTTC. This sequence encodes CASSVEGRGTYGYTF.

CDR3 DNA: TGTGCCAGCAGCTCAACAGGGATCACCGGGGAGCTGTTTTTT. Translating it yields CASSSTGITGELFF. The chain couples TRBV7-9 to TRBJ2-2, with D possibly TRBD1 on 6 matching bases. The CDR3 spans 14 residues. V lost 4 bases and J lost 4, with 10 bases in between. Germline V gives CDR1 SEHNR, CDR2 FQNEAQ (reference sequence).

The gene calls are TRBV19 and TRBJ2-7, with D tentatively TRBD1 (6 bases). The CDR3 runs 15 residues. Germline assignment: CDR1 LNHDA and CDR2 SQIVND (reference sequence). V was clipped by 3 bases and J by 0 bases, with 12 bases between them. CDR3: CASSMRTGYSYEQYF. The CDR3 nucleotides are TGTGCCAGTAGTATGAGAACAGGGTACTCCTACGAGCAGTACTTC. Supplemented by reference TRBV19 and TRBJ2-7, the full variable domain reads DGGITQSPKYLFRKEGQNVTLSCEQNLNHDAMYWYRQDPGQGLRLIYYSQIVNDFQKGDIAEGYSVSREKKESFPLTVTSAQKNPTAFYLCASSMRTGYSYEQYFGPGTRLTVT.